This passage covers 5 T cell receptor beta chains from one sample sequenced in a study of beta chain features in type 1 diabetes. These TCRs' antigens remain unknown. Overall study findings and caveats: People with Type 1 diabetes carried modestly yet significantly shorter TCRB CDR3s in all four CD4+ subsets.

Reverse transcription of all isolated RNA meant that expressed TCRB transcripts were sequenced. Clones were sequenced by immunoSEQ multiplex PCR, and TCRdb holds only the in-frame ones, with some missing. Of 150,000 to 200,000 clones in the sample, 7% to 9% were seen once. Sequencing was carried out using central memory CD4+ T cells from blood. These receptors were collected from a young man with type 1 diabetes.

The sample holds a few counts of this clone. The chain carries TRBV6-5 and TRBJ2-1; the D gene is possibly TRBD1 (6 bases). Germline V gene data show CDR1 as MNHEY and CDR2 as SVGAGI. CDR3 length equals 13 residues. V gave up 6 bases and J gave up 10 bases, with 16 bases separating them. The chain's CDR3 is CASRWGHLGEQFF. CDR3 nucleotide sequence: TGTGCCAGCAGATGGGGACACTTGGGGGAGCAGTTCTTC.

This clone appeared a few times. The CDR3 loop reads CSVEKAPGEKLFF. CDR3 bases: TGCAGCGTTGAAAAGGCCCCAGGGGAAAAACTGTTTTTT. V is TRBV29-1 and J is TRBJ1-4, with TRBD1 as a possible D gene (5 bases). Germline CDR1 reads SQVTM; CDR2 reads ANQGSEA. The CDR3 has 13 residues. The V gene lost 2 bases and the J gene lost 8 bases, with 12 bases spanning the gap.

The rearrangement uses TRBV5-4 and TRBJ2-5; 8 bases map to TRBD1. V lost 7 bases and J lost 5; bases outside the gene matches: 7. CDR3 length: 13 amino acids. Germline V gives CDR1 SGHNT, CDR2 YYREEE (reference sequence). CDR3 in amino acids: CASGQQGDETQYF. The CDR3 coding sequence is TGTGCCAGCGGCCAACAGGGGGACGAGACCCAGTACTTC.

V is TRBV6-5 and J is TRBJ2-1, with D perhaps matching TRBD1 (6 bases). This CDR3 has 15 residues. Germline V gene lookup returns CDR1 MNHEY and CDR2 SVGAGI. V shed 0 bases and J shed 10 bases, with 16 bases lying between them. This CDR3 reads CASSYSHRVSGEQFF. CDR3 in DNA: TGTGCCAGCAGTTACTCGCACAGGGTATCGGGGGAGCAGTTCTTC.

The sample holds a few counts of this clone. V and J are TRBV19 and TRBJ2-2, with a tentative D call TRBD2 (6 bases). Germline V CDR1 and CDR2: LNHDA, SQIVND (reference sequence). The V end was cut by 3 bases, the J end by 6 bases, with 11 bases between. CDR3 length: 14 amino acids. CDR3 sequence (DNA): TGTGCCAGTAGTATTCGTCTAGCGTCCGGGGAGCTGTTTTTT. Translation gives CASSIRLASGELFF.